This T cell receptor delta chain derives from a study of Vδ1+ human thymocytes. Regarding the study as a whole: Highly polyclonal TRG and TRD repertoires with Gaussian CDR3 length distributions appeared in thymus.

Sequences come from RNA converted to cDNA by reverse transcription. The CDR3 regions were amplified by multiplex PCR from V-gene primers to a constant-region primer. TCRdb applied CATT to the multiplex PCR reads for clone calling. The table has around 76,000 delta-chain clones, about 35% seen once. In its sample, this clone was seen once. Antigen unknown. There are 14 residues in the CDR3. Trimming removed 9 bases from V and 0 bases from J; junction bases left unmatched: 9. The germline V gene encodes CDR1 GEAIGNYY and CDR2 EKD. The chain carries TRDV2 and TRDJ1; TRDD3 aligns across 7 bases. The receptor was isolated from a boy under two years old who had congenital heart surgery. Specimen: Vdelta1+ gamma-delta thymocytes from the thymus. The subset here: FACS-sorted CD3+ TCRalphabeta- TCRVdelta1+ TCRVdelta2- thymocytes. CDR3 region: CATGDRSYTDKLIF. In nucleotides, the CDR3 is TGTGCCACTGGGGATAGATCCTACACCGATAAACTCATCTTT.